The clone carrying this T cell receptor beta chain has at least ten counts. A second PCR of 7 to 11 cycles used a sample-barcoded 5' primer and a J-beta primer mix. TCRdb recomputed calls from the 5' RACE reads with MiXCR, one row per CDR3 protein. The table lists about 640,000 distinct CDR3 sequences, roughly 30% of them singletons. This specimen comes from a study of blood T cells in healthy people across ages. Per germline, CDR1 SGHDT and CDR2 YYEEEE. V was pared by 4 bases and J by 4 bases, with 6 bases between. The CDR3 spans 11 residues. The sequenced material came from blood. The TCR comes from a woman of 80 years or more in good health. This chain joins TRBV5-6 and TRBJ2-7; D is undetermined. The CDR3 bases are TGTGCCAGCAGCCGCGAATACGAGCAGTACTTC. Residues: CASSREYEQYF.